One and the same sample provided the 10 T cell receptor beta chains below, sequenced in a study of T cell repertoires in cytomegalovirus infection. TCRdb reanalysed the reads using MiXCR and keeps one entry per CDR3 protein. The repertoire has approximately 700,000 distinct CDR3 sequences, 35% to 45% of them found once; the top ten carry 2.5% to 3%. The sample consisted of PBMCs. These TCRs come from a human donor in good health (CMV status not recorded). Some clones in this sample may be carry-over from other donors' samples.

There are a few counts of this clonotype. CDR3: CASSLVLTGKNTEAFF. The CDR3 DNA reads TGCGCCAGCAGCTTGGTATTGACAGGGAAGAACACTGAAGCTTTCTTT. The rearrangement links TRBV5-1 to TRBJ1-1, with TRBD1 matching over 7 bases. The V gene's germline CDR1 is SGHRS and CDR2 YFSETQ. V was pared by 0 bases and J by 1 base, with 6 bases of the junction left unmatched. The CDR3 length is 16 residues.

This clonotype was counted once. The rearrangement joins TRBV2 to TRBJ2-3; possible D gene TRBD2, 7 bases. Germline CDR1 reads SNHLY; CDR2 reads FYNNEI. The CDR3 totals 19 residues. The V and J ends lost 6 bases and 0 bases respectively, with 25 bases between them. CDR3 loop: CASRFDLLRERGSTDTQYF. The CDR3, as DNA: TGTGCCAGCAGGTTCGATTTGTTGCGGGAGAGGGGGAGCACAGATACGCAGTATTTT.

The rearrangement joins TRBV27 to TRBJ1-5, with D perhaps TRBD1 (6 bases). Germline-derived CDR1 and CDR2 are MNHEY and SMNVEV (reference sequence). The CDR3 runs 14 residues. V gave up 3 bases and J gave up 4 bases, with 10 bases separating them. The DNA of the CDR3 is TGTGCCAGCAGTTTTGTCGGACAGAATCAGCCCCAGCATTTT. This encodes CASSFVGQNQPQHF.

A few counts support this clonotype. V gene TRBV25-1 combines with J gene TRBJ2-7; 11 bases align to TRBD2. The CDR3 totals 14 residues. The germline V gene encodes CDR1 MGHDK and CDR2 SYGVNS. Germline trimming cut 5 bases from V and 1 base from J; bases unmatched to any gene: 1. The CDR3 coding sequence is TGTGCCAGCAGTACTAGCGGGGGTTCCTACGAGCAGTACTTC. Protein sequence: CASSTSGGSYEQYF.

The chain combines TRBV27 with TRBJ2-5; D assignment may be TRBD1 or TRBD2 (5 bases each). The germline V gene has CDR1 MNHEY and CDR2 SMNVEV (reference sequence). V was cut by 5 bases and J by 0 bases, with 13 bases left in between. The CDR3 runs 15 residues. The CDR3 is CASSPGTVYQETQYF. The CDR3 nucleotides are TGTGCCAGCAGTCCAGGGACCGTGTACCAAGAGACCCAGTACTTC.

This sequence joins TRBV28 and TRBJ2-3; D may be TRBD1 (6 bases). From germline, CDR1 is MDHEN and CDR2 SYDVKM. With 7 bases removed from V and 3 bases from J, the gap between germline ends came to 20 bases. CDR3 length: 16 amino acids. DNA of the CDR3: TGTGCCAGCATTCAGGCTAGGGGGATTCTGACAGATACGCAGTATTTT. The encoded protein is CASIQARGILTDTQYF.

This sequence joins TRBV20-1 and TRBJ1-6; maybe TRBD1 (6 bases). The V gene lost 5 bases and the J gene lost 14 bases, with 16 bases spanning the gap. The CDR3 is 12 amino acids. Per germline, CDR1 DFQATT and CDR2 SNEGSKA (reference sequence). This CDR3 reads CSARPTGLTLHF. As DNA, the CDR3 is TGCAGTGCTCGCCCCACAGGGCTGACCCTCCACTTT.

V gene TRBV4-1 combines with J gene TRBJ2-5; perhaps TRBD2 as D (5 bases). V dropped 3 bases and J dropped 0 bases, with 14 bases sitting between them. Germline CDR1 is MGHRA and CDR2 is YSYEKL. The CDR3 loop spans 16 amino acids. As DNA, the CDR3 is TGCGCCAGCAGCCAGCACGCCATCGGGGACCAAGAGACCCAGTACTTC. This codes for CASSQHAIGDQETQYF.

The chain has TRBV7-6 and TRBJ2-5; no firm D call. CDR3 length: 14 amino acids. Trimming removed 4 bases from V and 0 bases from J, with 9 bases in between. CDR1 and CDR2 from the germline V gene are SGHVS and FNYEAQ. The CDR3 coding sequence is TGTGCCAGCAGCTCGTTAAGGTACCAAGAGACCCAGTACTTC. It encodes CASSSLRYQETQYF.

This clonotype was counted only a few times. V usage is TRBV7-6 and J usage is TRBJ2-7; 10 bases map to TRBD1. Germline V gives CDR1 SGHVS, CDR2 FNYEAQ. J lost 3 bases, V lost 1 base, and 3 bases had no gene match. This CDR3 is 15 amino acids long. The CDR3 is CASSLGDRGIYEQYF. CDR3 nucleotides: TGTGCCAGCAGCTTAGGGGACAGGGGAATCTACGAGCAGTACTTC. The complete variable domain, with remaining parts taken from reference TRBV7-6 and TRBJ2-7, reads GAGVSQSPRYKVTKRGQDVALRCDPISGHVSLYWYRQALGQGPEFLTYFNYEAQQDKSGLPNDRFSAERPEGSISTLTIQRTEQRDSAMYRCASSLGDRGIYEQYFGPGTRLTVT.